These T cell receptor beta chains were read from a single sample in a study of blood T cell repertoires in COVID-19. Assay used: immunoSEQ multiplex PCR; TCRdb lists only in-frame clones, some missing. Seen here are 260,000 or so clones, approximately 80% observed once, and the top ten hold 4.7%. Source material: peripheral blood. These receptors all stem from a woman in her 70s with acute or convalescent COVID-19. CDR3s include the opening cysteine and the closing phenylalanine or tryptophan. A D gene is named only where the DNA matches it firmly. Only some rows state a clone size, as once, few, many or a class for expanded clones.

cdr3_nt: TGTGCCAGCAGCAATCTGAGCGGTGGGGCCGGGGAGCTGTTTTTT
cdr3_aa: CASSNLSGGAGELFF
v_call: TRBV7-2
clone_size: NA
d_call: NA
j_call: TRBJ2-2

cdr3_nt: TGTGCCAGCAGCTTAGGACAGTGGGGGGATGAGCAGTTCTTC
cdr3_aa: CASSLGQWGDEQFF
v_call: TRBV7-9
clone_size: few
d_call: NA
j_call: TRBJ2-1

cdr3_nt: TGTGCCAGCAGACAGGGGGCAAGCAATCAGCCCCAGCATTTT
cdr3_aa: CASRQGASNQPQHF
v_call: TRBV7-8
clone_size: many
d_call: TRBD1
j_call: TRBJ1-5

cdr3_nt: TGCGCCAGCAGCCGCCTAGGGACAGTAACGTTTTCGGCAACTAATGAAAAACTGTTTTTT
cdr3_aa: CASSRLGTVTFSATNEKLFF
v_call: TRBV4-3
clone_size: NA
d_call: TRBD1
j_call: TRBJ1-4

cdr3_nt: TGTGCCAGCAGCTTGGCGGACAGCCGAAACACCATATATTTT
cdr3_aa: CASSLADSRNTIYF
v_call: TRBV5-4
clone_size: NA
d_call: NA
j_call: TRBJ1-3

cdr3_nt: TGTGCCTGTACCCTGGGACAGATCTATGGCTACACCTTC
cdr3_aa: CACTLGQIYGYTF
v_call: TRBV30
clone_size: NA
d_call: TRBD1
j_call: TRBJ1-2

cdr3_nt: TGCGCCAGCAGCTTGGCCAGAAGAGAGGAAACCCAGTACTTC
cdr3_aa: CASSLARREETQYF
v_call: TRBV5-1
clone_size: NA
d_call: NA
j_call: TRBJ2-5

cdr3_nt: TGTGCCAGCAGTCAGGGGGCCTTGGCTGAAGCTTTCTTT
cdr3_aa: CASSQGALAEAFF
v_call: TRBV6-2/TRBV6-3
clone_size: NA
d_call: TRBD1
j_call: TRBJ1-1

cdr3_nt: TGTGCCAGTAGTCGGAGGGGACAGGGATCGAACACCATATATTTT
cdr3_aa: CASSRRGQGSNTIYF
v_call: TRBV19
clone_size: once
d_call: TRBD1
j_call: TRBJ1-3

cdr3_nt: TGTGCCAGCAGCTTAGCTTTAGCGGGGTTCCTCGCAGATACGCAGTATTTT
cdr3_aa: CASSLALAGFLADTQYF
v_call: TRBV7-9
clone_size: NA
d_call: TRBD2
j_call: TRBJ2-3

cdr3_nt: TGTGCCAGCTCAAGTGGGAGAGGCTCCTACGAGCAGTACTTC
cdr3_aa: CASSSGRGSYEQYF
v_call: TRBV9
clone_size: NA
d_call: NA
j_call: TRBJ2-7

cdr3_nt: TGTGCCAGCAGCCCGGGAGTTACTGCCTCATGGGGCAATCAGCCCCAGCATTTT
cdr3_aa: CASSPGVTASWGNQPQHF
v_call: TRBV28
clone_size: NA
d_call: NA
j_call: TRBJ1-5

cdr3_nt: TGTGCCAGCAGCCAAGGAACTAGGGGGCGGGAGACCCAGTACTTC
cdr3_aa: CASSQGTRGRETQYF
v_call: TRBV3-1/TRBV3-2
clone_size: NA
d_call: TRBD1
j_call: TRBJ2-5

cdr3_nt: TGTGCCAGCAGCCAAGTGAGCACGGACACTGAAGCTTTCTTT
cdr3_aa: CASSQVSTDTEAFF
v_call: TRBV3-1/TRBV3-2
clone_size: few
d_call: NA
j_call: TRBJ1-1

cdr3_nt: TGTGCCAGCAGCCATGGTCTCCGGGACTACTCCTACGAGCAGTACTTC
cdr3_aa: CASSHGLRDYSYEQYF
v_call: TRBV3-1/TRBV3-2
clone_size: NA
d_call: TRBD2
j_call: TRBJ2-7

cdr3_nt: TGTGCCAGCTCGCCAACGTCCGGGGGCTCTGGAAACACCATATATTTT
cdr3_aa: CASSPTSGGSGNTIYF
v_call: TRBV18
clone_size: once
d_call: NA
j_call: TRBJ1-3

cdr3_nt: TGTGCCAGCAGCGGACCCGGGGGAACGGAAAACATTCAGTACTTC
cdr3_aa: CASSGPGGTENIQYF
v_call: TRBV5-5
clone_size: NA
d_call: NA
j_call: TRBJ2-4

cdr3_nt: TGTGCCACCAGTGGTGACCAACTATCGTACTTC
cdr3_aa: CATSGDQLSYF
v_call: TRBV24-1
clone_size: NA
d_call: NA
j_call: TRBJ2-7

cdr3_nt: TGTGCCAGCAGCCCCCAGTGGTCTGGAAACACCATATATTTT
cdr3_aa: CASSPQWSGNTIYF
v_call: TRBV7-2
clone_size: once
d_call: NA
j_call: TRBJ1-3

cdr3_nt: TGTGCCAGCAGCTTAGAGCCCTTGAGAGGAGCTAACTATGGCTACACCTTC
cdr3_aa: CASSLEPLRGANYGYTF
v_call: TRBV7-9
clone_size: NA
d_call: NA
j_call: TRBJ1-2

cdr3_nt: TGTGCCAGCAGCTTGGGACAGAACTATGGCTACACCTTC
cdr3_aa: CASSLGQNYGYTF
v_call: TRBV5-6
clone_size: NA
d_call: NA
j_call: TRBJ1-2

cdr3_nt: TGTGCCAGCATGATACAGGGGGCGACAGATACGCAGTATTTT
cdr3_aa: CASMIQGATDTQYF
v_call: TRBV2
clone_size: few
d_call: TRBD1
j_call: TRBJ2-3

cdr3_nt: TGTGCCAGCAGTCGTTCGGGACAGGGGAACTATGGCTACACCTTC
cdr3_aa: CASSRSGQGNYGYTF
v_call: TRBV3-1/TRBV3-2
clone_size: NA
d_call: TRBD1
j_call: TRBJ1-2

cdr3_nt: TGTGCCAGCAGCTTAGACGGGACGGCTAGCGCCCAGCATTTT
cdr3_aa: CASSLDGTASAQHF
v_call: TRBV7-2
clone_size: NA
d_call: NA
j_call: TRBJ1-5

cdr3_nt: TGCGCCAGCAGCTTATCGGGACAGCACCAAGAGACCCAGTACTTC
cdr3_aa: CASSLSGQHQETQYF
v_call: TRBV5-1
clone_size: once
d_call: TRBD1
j_call: TRBJ2-5

cdr3_nt: TGTGCCAGAAGCTGTACCGGGACAGGGGCCTACGAGCAGTACTTC
cdr3_aa: CARSCTGTGAYEQYF
v_call: TRBV5-3
clone_size: NA
d_call: TRBD1
j_call: TRBJ2-7

cdr3_nt: TGTGCCAGCAGCTCCAGACTAGATACCACAGATACGCAGTATTTT
cdr3_aa: CASSSRLDTTDTQYF
v_call: TRBV7-2
clone_size: NA
d_call: NA
j_call: TRBJ2-3

cdr3_nt: TGTGCCACCAGTGAAATGGACAGGGGCAGTCAGGATAATTCACCCCTCCACTTT
cdr3_aa: CATSEMDRGSQDNSPLHF
v_call: TRBV24-1
clone_size: NA
d_call: TRBD1
j_call: TRBJ1-6

cdr3_nt: TGTGCCAGCAGCCAGGGTTATGGCGGGGTGCAAGAGACCCAGTACTTC
cdr3_aa: CASSQGYGGVQETQYF
v_call: TRBV4-2
clone_size: NA
d_call: NA
j_call: TRBJ2-5

cdr3_nt: TGTGCCAGCAGTACACAGGGGGTACTGGCAAACACCATATATTTT
cdr3_aa: CASSTQGVLANTIYF
v_call: TRBV2
clone_size: NA
d_call: TRBD1
j_call: TRBJ1-3

cdr3_nt: TGTGCCAGCAGTTTACAGGGGACAGATACGCAGTATTTT
cdr3_aa: CASSLQGTDTQYF
v_call: TRBV5-4
clone_size: NA
d_call: TRBD1
j_call: TRBJ2-3

cdr3_nt: TGCGCCAGCAGCCCGGGAGGGAGGGGCTACACCTTC
cdr3_aa: CASSPGGRGYTF
v_call: TRBV5-1
clone_size: few
d_call: NA
j_call: TRBJ1-2

cdr3_nt: TGTGCCAGCAGTGAACAGATCAATCAGCCCCAGCATTTT
cdr3_aa: CASSEQINQPQHF
v_call: TRBV6-1
clone_size: NA
d_call: NA
j_call: TRBJ1-5

cdr3_nt: TGTGCCAGCAGAGGTCCCCCCGGGACACCTAGCTACGAGCAGTACTTC
cdr3_aa: CASRGPPGTPSYEQYF
v_call: TRBV28
clone_size: NA
d_call: NA
j_call: TRBJ2-7

cdr3_nt: TGTGCCAGCAGCGGCGGGGGGGTCCTTAGCAATCAGCCCCAGCATTTT
cdr3_aa: CASSGGGVLSNQPQHF
v_call: TRBV7-2
clone_size: NA
d_call: NA
j_call: TRBJ1-5

cdr3_nt: TGTGCCAGCAGAGGTGGGAGCAGCAATCAGCCCCAGCATTTT
cdr3_aa: CASRGGSSNQPQHF
v_call: TRBV6-5
clone_size: NA
d_call: NA
j_call: TRBJ1-5

cdr3_nt: TGTGCCAGCAGCGTAAGTCGGGGGACCGCGAACACCGGGGAGCTGTTTTTT
cdr3_aa: CASSVSRGTANTGELFF
v_call: TRBV9
clone_size: NA
d_call: NA
j_call: TRBJ2-2

cdr3_nt: TGTGCCAGCAGTGAAGCGAGGGTGACTGAAGCTTTCTTT
cdr3_aa: CASSEARVTEAFF
v_call: TRBV6-1
clone_size: NA
d_call: NA
j_call: TRBJ1-1

cdr3_nt: TGTGCCAGCAGCTTAGCGATTGGGGGGGAAACCGGGGAGCTGTTTTTT
cdr3_aa: CASSLAIGGETGELFF
v_call: TRBV11-3
clone_size: few
d_call: TRBD2
j_call: TRBJ2-2

cdr3_nt: TGCGCCAGCAGCTGGACTAGCGGGGGCACCGGGGAGCTGTTTTTT
cdr3_aa: CASSWTSGGTGELFF
v_call: TRBV5-1
clone_size: NA
d_call: TRBD2
j_call: TRBJ2-2

cdr3_nt: TGTGCCAGCAGTTTGACCCCTAGGTACAATGAGCAGTTCTTC
cdr3_aa: CASSLTPRYNEQFF
v_call: TRBV27
clone_size: NA
d_call: NA
j_call: TRBJ2-1

cdr3_nt: TGCGCCAGCAGCTTGAAAGGACAGGGGGGTTCACCCCTCCACTTT
cdr3_aa: CASSLKGQGGSPLHF
v_call: TRBV5-1
clone_size: NA
d_call: TRBD1
j_call: TRBJ1-6